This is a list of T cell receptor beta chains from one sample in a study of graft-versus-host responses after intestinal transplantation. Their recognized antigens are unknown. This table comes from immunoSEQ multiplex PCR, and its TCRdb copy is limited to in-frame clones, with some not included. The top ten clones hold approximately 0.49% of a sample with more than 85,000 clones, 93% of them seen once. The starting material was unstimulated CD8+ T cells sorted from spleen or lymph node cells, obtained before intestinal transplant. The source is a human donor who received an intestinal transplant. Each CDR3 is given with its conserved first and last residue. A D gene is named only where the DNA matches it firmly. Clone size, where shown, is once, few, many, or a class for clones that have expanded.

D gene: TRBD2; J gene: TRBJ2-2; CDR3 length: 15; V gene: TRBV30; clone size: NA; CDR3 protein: CAWNPVGLVGGELFF; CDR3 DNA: TGTGCCTGGAACCCCGTGGGACTAGTCGGCGGGGAGCTGTTTTTT
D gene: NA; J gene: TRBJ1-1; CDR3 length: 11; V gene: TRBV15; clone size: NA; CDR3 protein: CATSEGLEAFF; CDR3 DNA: TGTGCCACCAGCGAGGGGCTGGAGGCTTTCTTT
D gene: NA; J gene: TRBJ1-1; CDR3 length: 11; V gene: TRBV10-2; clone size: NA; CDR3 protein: CASSDGQKGFF; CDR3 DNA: TGCGCCAGCAGTGATGGGCAGAAAGGGTTCTTT
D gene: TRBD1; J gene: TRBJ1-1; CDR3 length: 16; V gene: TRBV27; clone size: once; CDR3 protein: CASSLVTTGTNTEAFF; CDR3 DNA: TGTGCCAGCAGTTTGGTGACGACAGGGACGAACACTGAAGCTTTCTTT
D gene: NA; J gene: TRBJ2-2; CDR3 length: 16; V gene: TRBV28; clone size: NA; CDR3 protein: CASSSPDLVRTGELFF; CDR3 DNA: TGTGCCAGCAGTTCCCCCGACTTGGTACGCACCGGGGAGCTGTTTTTT
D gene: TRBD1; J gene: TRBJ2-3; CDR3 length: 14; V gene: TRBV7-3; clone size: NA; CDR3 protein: CASSTTGGTDTQYF; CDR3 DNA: TGTGCCAGCAGCACCACAGGGGGCACAGATACGCAGTATTTT
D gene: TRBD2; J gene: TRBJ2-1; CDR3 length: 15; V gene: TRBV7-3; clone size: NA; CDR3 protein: CASSLTGGVNNEQFF; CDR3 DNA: TGTGCCAGCAGCTTAACGGGAGGGGTCAACAATGAGCAGTTCTTC
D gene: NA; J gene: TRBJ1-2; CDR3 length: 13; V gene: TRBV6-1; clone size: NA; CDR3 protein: CATTGSTLYGYTF; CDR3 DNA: TGTGCCACCACAGGGTCGACCCTCTATGGCTACACCTTC
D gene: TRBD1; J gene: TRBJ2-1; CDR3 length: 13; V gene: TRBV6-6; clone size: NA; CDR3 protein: CASSPGGRHEQFF; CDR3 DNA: TGTGCCAGCAGTCCAGGGGGCCGTCATGAGCAGTTCTTC
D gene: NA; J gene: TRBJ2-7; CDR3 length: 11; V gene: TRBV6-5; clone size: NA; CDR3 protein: CASSFGREQYF; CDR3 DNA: TGTGCCAGCAGTTTCGGGCGTGAGCAGTACTTC
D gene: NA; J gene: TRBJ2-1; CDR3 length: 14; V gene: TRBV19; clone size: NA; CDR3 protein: CASKFGGPYNEQFF; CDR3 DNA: TGTGCCAGTAAGTTCGGGGGGCCCTACAATGAGCAGTTCTTC
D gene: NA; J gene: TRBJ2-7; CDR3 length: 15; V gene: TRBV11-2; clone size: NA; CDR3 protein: CASSLAGLPAYEQYF; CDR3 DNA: TGTGCCAGCAGCCTCGCGGGGCTTCCAGCCTACGAGCAGTACTTC
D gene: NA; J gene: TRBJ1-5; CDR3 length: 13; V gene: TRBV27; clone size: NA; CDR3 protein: CASSSSINQPQHF; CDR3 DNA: TGTGCCAGCAGTTCCTCCATCAATCAGCCCCAGCATTTT
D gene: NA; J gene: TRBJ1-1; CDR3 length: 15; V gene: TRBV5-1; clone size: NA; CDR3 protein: CASSLDQGMNTEAFF; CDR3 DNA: TGCGCCAGCAGCTTGGATCAGGGCATGAACACTGAAGCTTTCTTT
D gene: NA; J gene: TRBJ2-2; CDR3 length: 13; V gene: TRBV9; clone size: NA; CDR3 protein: CASSVTSTGELFF; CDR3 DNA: TGTGCCAGCAGCGTAACTAGCACCGGGGAGCTGTTTTTT
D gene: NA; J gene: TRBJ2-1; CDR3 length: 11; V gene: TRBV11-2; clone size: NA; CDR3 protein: CASSVADEQFF; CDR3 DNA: TGTGCCAGCAGCGTAGCAGATGAGCAGTTCTTC
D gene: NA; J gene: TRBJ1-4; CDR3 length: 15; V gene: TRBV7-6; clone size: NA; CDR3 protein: CASSPRTKKNEKLFF; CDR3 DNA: TGTGCCAGCAGCCCCCGGACCAAAAAAAATGAAAAACTGTTTTTT
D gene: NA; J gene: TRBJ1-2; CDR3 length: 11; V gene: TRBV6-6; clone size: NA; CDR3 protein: CASSYDYGYTF; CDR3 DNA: TGTGCCAGCAGTTACGACTATGGCTACACCTTC
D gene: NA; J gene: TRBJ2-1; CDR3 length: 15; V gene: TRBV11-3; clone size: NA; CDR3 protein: CASSLDPSVYNEQFF; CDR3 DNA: TGTGCCAGCAGCTTAGATCCATCGGTGTACAATGAGCAGTTCTTC
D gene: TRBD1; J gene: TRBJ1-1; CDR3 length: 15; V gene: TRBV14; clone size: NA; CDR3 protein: CASSPPGTGNTEAFF; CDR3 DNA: TGTGCCAGCAGCCCCCCCGGGACAGGGAACACTGAAGCTTTCTTT
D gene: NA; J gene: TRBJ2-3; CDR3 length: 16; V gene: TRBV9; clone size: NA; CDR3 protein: CASSVGAGVGTDTQYF; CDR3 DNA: TGTGCCAGCAGCGTAGGAGCAGGGGTTGGCACAGATACGCAGTATTTT
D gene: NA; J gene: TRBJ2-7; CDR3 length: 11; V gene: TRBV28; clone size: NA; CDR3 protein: CASSVDYEQYF; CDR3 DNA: TGTGCCAGCAGTGTCGACTACGAGCAGTACTTC
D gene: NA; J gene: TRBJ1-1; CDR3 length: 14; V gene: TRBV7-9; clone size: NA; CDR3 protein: CASSLAWGVTEAFF; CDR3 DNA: TGTGCCAGCAGCTTAGCCTGGGGGGTCACTGAAGCTTTCTTT
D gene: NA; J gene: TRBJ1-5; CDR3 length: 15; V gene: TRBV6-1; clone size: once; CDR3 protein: CASSEIIQGYQPQHF; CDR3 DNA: TGTGCCAGCAGTGAAATTATACAGGGCTATCAGCCCCAGCATTTT
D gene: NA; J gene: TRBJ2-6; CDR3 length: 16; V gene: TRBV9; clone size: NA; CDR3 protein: CASSVARASGANVLTF; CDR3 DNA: TGTGCCAGCAGCGTAGCCAGGGCGTCTGGGGCCAACGTCCTGACTTTC
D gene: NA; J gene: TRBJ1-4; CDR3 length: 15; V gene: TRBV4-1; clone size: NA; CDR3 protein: CASSEVEGRNEKLFF; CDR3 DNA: TGCGCCAGCAGCGAAGTGGAAGGAAGAAATGAAAAACTGTTTTTT
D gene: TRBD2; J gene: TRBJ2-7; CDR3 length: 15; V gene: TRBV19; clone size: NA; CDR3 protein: CASSAGLAYPYEQYF; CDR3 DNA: TGTGCCAGTAGTGCAGGACTAGCGTATCCCTACGAGCAGTACTTC
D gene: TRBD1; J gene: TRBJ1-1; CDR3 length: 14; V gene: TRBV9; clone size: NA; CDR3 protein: CASSGAGTAAEAFF; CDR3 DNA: TGTGCCAGCAGCGGGGCGGGGACAGCTGCCGAAGCTTTCTTT
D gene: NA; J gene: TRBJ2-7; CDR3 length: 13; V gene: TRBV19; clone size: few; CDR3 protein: CASSIASRGEQYF; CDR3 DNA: TGTGCCAGTAGTATAGCGTCAAGGGGTGAGCAGTACTTC
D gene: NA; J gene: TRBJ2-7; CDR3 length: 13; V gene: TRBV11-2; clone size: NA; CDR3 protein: CASSATGIYEQYF; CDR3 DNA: TGTGCCAGCAGCGCCACAGGGATCTACGAGCAGTACTTC
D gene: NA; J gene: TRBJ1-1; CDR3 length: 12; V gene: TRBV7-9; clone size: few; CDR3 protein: CASSFWATEAFF; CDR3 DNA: TGTGCCAGCAGCTTCTGGGCCACTGAAGCTTTCTTT
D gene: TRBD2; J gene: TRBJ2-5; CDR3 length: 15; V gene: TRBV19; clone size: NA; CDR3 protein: CASSVAGGSGETQYF; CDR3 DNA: TGTGCCAGTTCGGTAGCGGGAGGGTCGGGGGAGACCCAGTACTTC